This T cell receptor beta chain was sequenced during a study of cytomegalovirus exposure and HLA in healthy donors (TCRdb year 2017). Notes on the research overall: In an earlier analysis of 550 to 750 of the donors, about 270 Gb of sequence data and 90 million to 120 million unique TCR beta sequences from approximately 180 million T cells were reported. On average, roughly 250,000 unique TCR beta nucleotide sequences were sequenced per donor among roughly 430 genotyped donors of the cohort, with around 19% of those sequences being non-productive. The number of donors typed differed by locus, with roughly 629-640 for A, B, C, DRB1 and DQB1, over 500 for DQA1, about 610 for DPA1, and around 430 for DPB1. Roughly 5 DR-DQ haplotypes were treated as single units for association and clustering because of strong linkage in the cohort. The genetic ancestry cluster associated with self-reported Caucasian donors included about 84% of the roughly 400 genotyped donors. Genome-wide SNP genotypes for about 55% of the 666 donors were used in a later genetic analysis, which treated that subset as a discovery cohort. Using immunosequencing, the study profiled T cell repertoires from 666 subjects and related those repertoires to cytomegalovirus serostatus. To decide whether each TCR beta V gene segment behaved as functional or pseudogenic, an earlier analysis of some 570 of the donors relied on high-throughput TCR beta sequencing. Every repertoire in the discovery cohort had been generated on one and the same sequencing platform. Donor age, sex, ethnicity and CMV serostatus were collected together with the repertoire data. Roughly 300 gigabases of sequencing data and around 90 million unique TCR sequences made up an early release that covered under 750 HLA-typed donors. The study aimed to test whether signatures of past pathogen exposure could be identified by cataloging public T cell receptors. HLA typing covered class I and class II loci at four-digit resolution. To predict cytomegalovirus infection status, the study brought together high-throughput TCR immunosequencing, statistical association of individual TCRs with disease status, and machine learning. In a later analysis, previously published TCR beta repertoires from 500 to 750 donors were re-analyzed and high-resolution HLA genotyping was added so that TCR occurrence patterns could be studied. Along with the roughly 670-subject first cohort, a separate validation cohort of around 110 different subjects was used. In the later analysis, no new phenotypic data were used to find candidate immune exposures; instead, reliance was placed on TCR beta sequences and their occurrence across donors. Study-wide findings and limitations: An earlier analysis of 587 of the donors showed that most TCR beta V segments appeared in productive rearrangements either about 87% or about 30% of the time, which broadly matched IMGT annotations. A later analysis found that TCR association rates varied across HLA loci, with DRB1 alleles showing the most associated TCRs and HLA-C alleles the fewest. The earlier analysis of around 600 of the donors excluded fewer than 20 rarely observed V segments, including chromosome 9 orphons, because counts were too low. Strong co-occurrence of HLA alleles, especially DR and DQ, made assigning TCR associations to individual alleles difficult. Because HLA typing was unavailable for some donors at each locus, only the typed subset was used in association tests. The cohort was sequenced for TCR beta chains only, and without alpha or paired-chain data the features that could be detected were limited. Specific HLA alleles were associated with over 15,000 TCR beta sequences at a false discovery rate of 0.05 in a later analysis. Linkage disequilibrium might explain the correlated functional status among segregating V segments, but an unknown experimental factor could not be ruled out. The classifier was reported to diagnose cytomegalovirus status with high specificity and sensitivity in both the original cohort and the validation cohort. A cluster of highly shared sequence variants was judged likely to be a technical artifact of the sequencing pipeline. Immune exposure information for the cohort was limited to CMV serostatus. Compared with the roughly 600-donor mean, donors in an Asian-associated ancestry cluster had fewer N-insertions in productive TCRs, according to a later genetic analysis. A further reported finding was that TCR beta sequences accurately predicted the HLA-A and HLA-B alleles for most subjects in the first cohort. Sequencing depth was assumed to be roughly uniform across donors in the presence/absence analyses, though that assumption may not hold. The study listed around 160 TCR beta chains as associated with cytomegalovirus. Because the 87-base-pair reads could not distinguish some IMGT-functional V segments, including TRBV6-2 and TRBV6-3, those segments were excluded. In vitro tests confirmed that a few of the cytomegalovirus-associated TCR beta chains recognize cytomegalovirus antigens. The authors suggested that the approach could potentially be extended to other disease states and immunological phenotypes. In a later analysis, HLA-associated TCR beta chains were found to be more clonally expanded and to have lower generation probabilities than equally common non-associated chains. According to a later analysis, most CMV-associated TCR beta chains appeared to be HLA-restricted, and the HLA associations seemed to be driven largely by CMV exposure. V-gene and J-gene trimming of TCR beta chains was associated with a missense DCLRE1C variant in a later genetic analysis, and the association was replicated in an independent cohort. Across donors, most TCR sequences were observed very rarely, whereas some public TCRs were present in many individuals. According to a later analysis, parvovirus B19, influenza, CMV and Epstein-Barr virus appeared linked to several top co-occurrence clusters.

Library method: the immunoSEQ multiplex PCR assay. The multiplex PCR relied on a mix of 60 forward primers for TCR Vbeta segments and 13 reverse primers for TCR Jbeta segments. The CDR3 region of rearranged TCR beta genes was amplified from genomic DNA with a multiplex PCR assay. On the Illumina HiSeq System, the amplified TCR beta libraries were sequenced as 87-base-pair reads. Per the original workflow: A later analysis counted some 80 million unique TCR beta chains across the 666 repertoires, and roughly 11 million of these chains were shared by at least two donors. A nearest-neighbor algorithm error-corrected the raw reads and collapsed the reads into unique sequences, merging closely related sequences to remove PCR and sequencing errors. CDR3 sequences were aligned to IMGT reference sequences to assign V, D and J gene segments. For a sequence to be retained, a match of at least six nucleotides to both a V gene segment and a J gene segment was required. A rearrangement was called productive if the CDR3 had no stop codons and remained in frame with V and J, and every other rearrangement was called non-productive. Following IMGT convention, CDR3 was defined as the stretch from the second conserved V-encoded cysteine up to the conserved J-encoded phenylalanine. The earlier analysis of fewer than 750 of the donors excluded sequences that lacked an unambiguous match to a single V gene segment. An earlier analysis of some 500 of the donors classified V segments as functional when productive rearrangements were above 56.7% and as segregating when the standard deviation between donors was above 5%. To diagnose cytomegalovirus status from the catalog of TCR beta chain sequences, a statistical classification framework was built. In a later analysis, V and J genes were assigned by comparing TCR nucleotide sequences against IMGT/GENE-DB human TR gene sequences. Using the TCRdist pipeline, a later analysis assigned CDR3 sequences along with most-parsimonious VDJ recombination scenarios. In a later analysis, each TCR beta chain was defined by its CDR3 amino acid sequence together with its V-gene family, and reads lacking a unique V-gene family were excluded. As a way to deal with suspected cross-contamination and a sequencing artifact, a later analysis dropped hundreds of nucleotide sequences that were highly shared and had low generation probability. For each public chain, a later analysis derived a clonal expansion index from normalized ranks of inferred template counts within each repertoire. In a later analysis, generation probabilities were computed using a VDJ recombination model fitted to out-of-frame rearrangements, and the results were checked against IGoR. Hypergeometric tests were used in a later analysis to score TCR-TCR, TCR-HLA and TCR-CMV co-occurrence, with a repertoire-size bias correction applied to the TCR pairs. A later analysis estimated false discovery rates by permuting HLA or CMV assignments 20 times. A later analysis grouped co-occurring TCRs with DBSCAN, adding TCRdist sequence similarity when clustering within HLA-allele-positive subsets. Repertoires with fewer than 30,000 or more than 120,000 public chains, plus five repertoires with anomalous nucleotide sharing, were excluded from co-occurrence clustering. TCRdb stores this immuneACCESS table with in-frame sequences only. Part of the clones is absent; in the studies checked, under half of the shortfall reflects unresolved V genes, and no reason is known for the rest. V, J and clone size are taken as reported in that table, and D and trimming were inferred from the DNA itself. The sample profile shows more than 65,000 clones; 67% of them were found once. The ten largest make up 6.9% of the sample.

On this clone itself: Its antigen is currently not known. No base quality values were provided; no much bigger clone lies one nucleotide off.

The cohort comprised several hundred healthy bone marrow donors. At the time of sampling, all cohort members were nominally healthy, though unrecorded immune exposures were likely present. The donor was CMV seropositive and belonged to the group of more than 250 seropositive cohort members. A peripheral blood sample was provided by each donor, and peripheral blood mononuclear cells were used for TCR beta sequencing. The Qiagen DNeasy Blood Extraction Kit was used to extract genomic DNA from the blood cell samples. The CDR3 contains 12 residues, cysteine and phenylalanine counted. The CDR3 DNA has 36 bases and is translated from base 1. A distance of 4 bases separates the germline ends of V and J, which lose 0 bases and 6 bases respectively. CDR1 and CDR2 (SGHRS, YFSETQ) derive from the germline V gene.

The sample comprised PBMCs. The sequence was obtained from a woman in her forties or fifties in good health and CMV-seropositive. The chain was built from TRBV5-1 and TRBJ2-1; the D gene lacks a confident call. The CDR3 region: CASSLASNEQFF. The DNA reads TGCGCCAGCAGCTTGGCCTCCAATGAGCAGTTCTTC.